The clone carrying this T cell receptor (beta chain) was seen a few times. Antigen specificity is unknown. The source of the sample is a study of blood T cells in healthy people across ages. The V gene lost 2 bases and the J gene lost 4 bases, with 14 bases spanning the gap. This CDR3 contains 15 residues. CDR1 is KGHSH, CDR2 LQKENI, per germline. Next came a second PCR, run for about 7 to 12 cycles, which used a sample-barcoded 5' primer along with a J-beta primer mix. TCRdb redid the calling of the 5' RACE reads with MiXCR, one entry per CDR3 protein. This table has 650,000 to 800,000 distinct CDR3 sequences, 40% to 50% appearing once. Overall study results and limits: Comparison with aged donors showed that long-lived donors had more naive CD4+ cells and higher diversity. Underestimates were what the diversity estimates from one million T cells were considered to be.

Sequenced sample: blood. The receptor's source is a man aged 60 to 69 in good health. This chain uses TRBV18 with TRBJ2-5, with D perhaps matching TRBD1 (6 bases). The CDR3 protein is CASSPTPGAGETQYF. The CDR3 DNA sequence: TGTGCCAGCTCACCAACTCCAGGGGCGGGAGAGACCCAGTACTTC.